The entry below describes one T cell receptor (beta chain). Its antigen is not identified. The record originates from a study of cytomegalovirus exposure and HLA in healthy donors. This PCR relied on a set of 60 Vbeta primers and 13 Jbeta primers. The repertoire was sequenced with immunoSEQ multiplex PCR; TCRdb's copy has only in-frame clones and lacks some. The table lists approximately 160,000 clones, about 70% of them singletons, with less than 3% in the top ten. Broader study findings: It was reported in a later analysis that an Asian-associated ancestry cluster showed fewer N-insertions than the 666-donor mean. TCR beta V- and J-gene trimming, according to a later analysis, was linked to a missense DCLRE1C variant. Sequencing probably produced one cluster of sequence variants that were highly shared.

This TCR was sampled from a woman in her thirties or forties in good health and CMV-seropositive. Sequencing used PBMCs.

CDR3 loop: CASSQRETSGGDEQFF. CDR3 in DNA: TGTGCCAGCAGCCAACGAGAGACTAGCGGGGGCGATGAGCAGTTCTTC. V and J are TRBV14 and TRBJ2-1; 12 positions match TRBD2. The CDR3 totals 16 residues. Germline loops: CDR1 SGHDN, CDR2 FVKESK. V lost 2 bases to trimming and J lost 8 bases; unmatched junction nucleotides: 7.